These 19 T cell receptor beta chains were sequenced from one sample in a study of OX40 agonist ivuxolimab in advanced cancers. Assay: immunoSEQ multiplex PCR; the TCRdb copy retains only in-frame clones and omits some. The sample yields about 83,000 clones, around 80% seen once. The source material was CD4+ or CD8+ T cells sorted from blood, sampled in a trial of the OX40 agonist ivuxolimab. These receptor sequences come from an adult with an advanced solid tumor such as melanoma, head and neck, liver or kidney cancer.

This chain uses TRBV5-1 with TRBJ1-2; 7 bases are shared with TRBD1. In germline, CDR1 is SGHRS, CDR2 YFSETQ. Trimming cost V 3 bases and J 8 bases; bases outside gene matches: 13. This CDR3 contains 15 residues. The CDR3 bases are TGCGCCAGCAGCTGGAGACAGGGCCCGTCGGGGGGCTACACCTTC. This codes for CASSWRQGPSGGYTF.

This sequence joins TRBV6-6 and TRBJ2-7; 9 bases line up with TRBD1. The CDR3 runs to 14 residues. The V segment lost 6 bases and the J segment 5 bases; nucleotides outside the gene matches: 8. Germline assignment: CDR1 MNHNY and CDR2 SVGAGI (reference sequence). The CDR3, as DNA: TGTGCCAGCAGCCAACAGGGGGCAATCGACGAGCAGTACTTC. Its protein is CASSQQGAIDEQYF.

This clone was found once. The chain is built from TRBV5-1 and TRBJ2-3, with D perhaps matching TRBD1 (6 bases). The CDR3 has 16 residues. V shed 0 bases and J shed 6 bases, with 17 bases lying between them. The germline gives CDR1 SGHRS, CDR2 YFSETQ. Here the CDR3 reads CASSLVTGISTDTQYF. The CDR3 coding sequence is TGCGCCAGCAGCTTGGTGACAGGAATAAGTACGGATACGCAGTATTTT.

V is TRBV10-3 and J is TRBJ2-7, with a possible D match to TRBD2 (6 bases). Looked up from germline, CDR1 is ENHRY and CDR2 is SYGVKD. Trimming left V 10 bases short and J 1 base short, with 11 bases between. The CDR3 loop spans 12 amino acids. CDR3 nucleotides: TGTGCCACAGGCGGGGCATCCTACGAGCAGTACTTC. Translated, it gives CATGGASYEQYF.

The rearrangement links TRBV28 to TRBJ1-1; D gene ambiguous. The V end lost 5 bases, the J end lost 5 bases, and 9 bases lay between the germline ends. CDR3 length: 12 residues. CDR1 and CDR2 (germline): MDHEN, SYDVKM. The CDR3 DNA sequence: TGTGCCAGCAGTCCCGCGCAAACTGAAGCTTTCTTT. Its protein is CASSPAQTEAFF.

CDR3: CASSLGGQLNTEAFF. The CDR3 DNA reads TGTGCCAGCAGCTTGGGGGGACAGCTGAACACTGAAGCTTTCTTT. The V call is TRBV7-3, the J call TRBJ1-1, with 7 bases fitting TRBD1. Per germline, CDR1 SGHTA and CDR2 FQGTGA. CDR3 length: 15 amino acids. V was clipped by 3 bases and J by 0 bases; unmatched bases: 4. The complete variable domain, with remaining parts taken from reference TRBV7-3 and TRBJ1-1, reads GAGVSQTPSNKVTEKGKYVELRCDPISGHTALYWYRQSLGQGPEFLIYFQGTGAADDSGLPNDRFFAVRPEGSVSTLKIQRTERGDSAVYLCASSLGGQLNTEAFFGQGTRLTVV.

This sequence joins TRBV7-2 and TRBJ1-6, with a tentative D call TRBD1 (5 bases). V lost 5 bases to trimming and J lost 9 bases, with 14 bases between them. Germline CDR1 reads SGHTA; CDR2 reads FQGNSA. The CDR3 has 14 amino acids. This chain's CDR3 is CASSVGRVTSPLHF. CDR3 nucleotide sequence: TGTGCCAGCAGCGTCGGCAGGGTAACTTCACCCCTCCACTTT.

V gene TRBV6-1 combines with J gene TRBJ1-2; D gene ambiguous. The CDR3 is made up of 14 amino acids. Germline assignment: CDR1 MNHNS and CDR2 SASEGT. Trimming pared 3 bases from V and 4 bases from J, leaving 12 bases between. In DNA, the CDR3 is TGTGCCAGCAGTGAGGGTTTGGAGAGCTATGGCTACACCTTC. This sequence encodes CASSEGLESYGYTF.

The V gene is TRBV19, the J gene TRBJ2-1; 7 nucleotides align to TRBD1. Germline lookup yields CDR1 LNHDA and CDR2 SQIVND (reference sequence). The CDR3 contains 15 residues. V was pared by 9 bases and J by 1 base, with 9 bases of the junction left unmatched. CDR3 residues: CASNGQVGSYNEQFF. The CDR3 DNA follows: TGTGCCAGCAATGGACAGGTGGGGTCCTACAATGAGCAGTTCTTC.

This chain joins TRBV5-4 and TRBJ2-3; 7 bases fit TRBD1. The V gene end was trimmed by 4 bases and the J gene end by 5 bases; junction bases not matched to a gene: 4. CDR1 is SGHNT and CDR2 is YYREEE in the germline V gene (reference sequence). The CDR3 has 13 amino acids. In DNA, the CDR3 is TGTGCCAGCAGCGGAGACAGGGTAGATACGCAGTATTTT. It specifies CASSGDRVDTQYF. Supplemented by reference TRBV5-4 and TRBJ2-3, the full variable domain reads ETGVTQSPTHLIKTRGQQVTLRCSSQSGHNTVSWYQQALGQGPQFIFQYYREEENGRGNFPPRFSGLQFPNYSSELNVNALELDDSALYLCASSGDRVDTQYFGPGTRLTVL.

V is TRBV30 and J is TRBJ1-3; D is unclear. Germline loops: CDR1 GTSNPN, CDR2 SVGIG (reference sequence). Between the trimmed V and J ends, which lost 2 bases and 2 bases, there was a span of 10 bases. This CDR3 is built from 14 residues. CDR3: CAWSRGEPGNTIYF. For the CDR3, the DNA is TGTGCCTGGAGTCGCGGGGAACCTGGAAACACCATATATTTT.

The chain carries TRBV5-1 and TRBJ2-7; a possible D gene is TRBD1 (6 bases). This CDR3 spans 15 amino acids. Germline values: CDR1 SGHRS, CDR2 YFSETQ. V lost 4 bases to trimming and J lost 0 bases, with 14 bases between them. The CDR3 sequence is CASSPQGIGSYEQYF. DNA of the CDR3: TGCGCCAGCAGCCCGCAGGGGATAGGCTCCTACGAGCAGTACTTC.

The chain uses TRBV4-1 and TRBJ2-7; D not resolved. The V end lost 1 base, the J end lost 2 bases, and 9 bases lay between the germline ends. Germline V CDR1 and CDR2: MGHRA, YSYEKL. The CDR3 length is 14 residues. DNA of the CDR3: TGCGCCAGCAGCCAAGGGCAACTAACCTACGAGCAGTACTTC. Encoded protein: CASSQGQLTYEQYF.

This chain connects TRBV2 to TRBJ1-2, with 9 nucleotides matching TRBD1. V was pared by 5 bases and J by 1 base, with 11 bases of the junction left unmatched. Germline CDR1 SNHLY, CDR2 FYNNEI. The CDR3 sequence is 17 residues long. In nucleotides, the CDR3 is TGTGCCAGCAGTACTCCGGGACAGGGTTTAAGTAACTATGGCTACACCTTC. Translation: CASSTPGQGLSNYGYTF.

V gene TRBV6-5 combines with J gene TRBJ2-7, with D unclear. Germline V gene sequence: CDR1 MNHEY, CDR2 SVGAGI. CDR3 size: 14 residues. V was clipped by 4 bases and J by 0 bases, with 10 bases between them. Written as DNA, the CDR3 is TGTGCCAGCAGTTCGCCGGGCAGCTCCTACGAGCAGTACTTC. This gives the protein CASSSPGSSYEQYF.

The V and J genes are TRBV5-1 and TRBJ1-3; 9 bases are a match to TRBD1. V gave up 4 bases and J gave up 2 bases; unmatched junction bases: 1. Per the germline V gene, CDR1 is SGHRS and CDR2 is YFSETQ. CDR3 length equals 14 residues. CDR3 DNA: TGCGCCAGCAGCACAGGGGGCCCTGGAAACACCATATATTTT. Its translation: CASSTGGPGNTIYF.

The J gene is TRBJ2-2, the V gene TRBV7-3, with TRBD2 matching 10 bases. This CDR3 is 14 amino acids long. The junction had 3 bases not matched to a gene; V was cut back by 5 bases and J by 6 bases. The V gene's germline CDR1 is SGHTA and CDR2 FQGTGA. Here the CDR3 DNA reads TGTGCCAGCAGCCGAGGACTAGCGGCCGGGGAGCTGTTTTTT. This sequence encodes CASSRGLAAGELFF.

The rearrangement uses TRBV19 and TRBJ2-7; D may be TRBD1 or TRBD2 (6 bases each). V was pared by 7 bases and J by 5 bases, with 12 bases between. The CDR3 is 12 residues long. The germline V gene encodes CDR1 LNHDA and CDR2 SQIVND (reference sequence). CDR3 in amino acids: CASKRGEHEQYF. The CDR3 DNA reads TGTGCCAGTAAGAGGGGGGAACACGAGCAGTACTTC.

The rearrangement uses TRBV19 and TRBJ1-1; maybe TRBD1 (6 bases). The germline V and J ends were trimmed by 7 bases and 8 bases, with 17 bases remaining between them. Germline CDR1 reads LNHDA; CDR2 reads SQIVND (reference sequence). The CDR3 is 13 amino acids. The DNA for the CDR3 is TGTGCCAGTACCACGGGGTGGGGGCACGAAGCTTTCTTT. Its protein product is CASTTGWGHEAFF.